The source of this T cell receptor (beta chain) is a study of shared clonotypes between healthy human individuals. The assay was carried out at the deep level. The table came from immunoSEQ multiplex PCR; TCRdb's copy has only in-frame clones and leaves some out. This sample has 1.6 million or so clones, with about 98.5% found just once. Trimming removed 2 bases at V and 4 bases at J, with 17 bases between. The germline CDR1 and CDR2 sequences are SGHTS and YDEGEE. The CDR3 consists of 16 residues. The receptor was isolated from a man younger than 40 in good health. The chain is built from TRBV5-8 and TRBJ2-3, with D possibly matching TRBD2 (5 bases). The sample consisted of naive CD4+ T cells sorted from blood. This sample's subset: CD45RA+ positively selected. The CDR3 DNA reads TGTGCCAGCAGCTTCTTTCGCGGGCCGGGGTCAGATACGCAGTATTTT. It codes for CASSFFRGPGSDTQYF.